The clone carrying this TCR beta chain was observed a handful of times. Germline loops: CDR1 SQVTM, CDR2 ANQGSEA. V was clipped by 3 bases and J by 4 bases, with 6 bases between them. This CDR3 spans 11 amino acids. Using immunoSEQ multiplex PCR, the repertoire was profiled, and TCRdb retains in-frame clones only, with some absent. In the table there are some 240,000 clones, 90% of which are singletons. This sample was included in a study of blood T cell repertoires in COVID-19. Background on the study: The United States, Italy and Spain supplied acute and convalescent COVID-19 samples.

While infection was still active, Seattle patients were enrolled and then followed longitudinally. Sequencing was done on a sample of peripheral blood. This TCR was sampled from a woman in her sixties with COVID-19, enrolled during active disease. V usage is TRBV29-1 and J usage is TRBJ1-1, with D possibly matching TRBD1 (5 bases). The CDR3 spells CSVDRATEAFF. In DNA, the CDR3 is TGCAGCGTTGACAGGGCCACTGAAGCTTTCTTT.